This T cell receptor beta chain appears in the sequencing data of a study of neurological immune-mediated disorders. The CDR3 runs to 14 residues. V lost 5 bases to trimming and J lost 5 bases, with 15 bases between them. Germline V gene sequence: CDR1 SGHTA, CDR2 FQGNSA. TCRdb re-called the 5' RACE reads with MiXCR, one entry per CDR3 protein. The sample lists about 77,000 distinct CDR3 sequences; about 9.4% were seen once. The chain uses TRBV7-2 and TRBJ2-5; TRBD1 or TRBD2 may be the D gene (5 bases each). The clonotype comes from a man in his fifties or sixties in good health. Sequencing was done on a sample of PBMCs. The CDR3 sequence is CASSRGTQWETQYF. CDR3 DNA: TGTGCCAGCAGCCGAGGGACCCAATGGGAGACCCAGTACTTC.